The present T cell receptor (beta chain) was sequenced within a study of blood T cell repertoires in COVID-19. Study-level information: Collection of acute and convalescent COVID-19 samples took place in the United States, Italy and Spain. T cells, B-cell-depleted T cells, or PBMCs supplied cDNA or gDNA.

Followed longitudinally, the Seattle patients had been enrolled during active infection. CDR1 is SGDLS and CDR2 is YYNGEE in the germline V gene. The CDR3 runs 16 residues. Trimming removed 4 bases at V and 0 bases at J, with 16 bases between. Original data processing: Counts of nucleated cells, estimated from reference gene primer amplification, were obtained. Some clones are missing from TCRdb's copy, which holds only in-frame ones; the method was immunoSEQ multiplex PCR. The DNA gave D and trimming, while V, J and clone size come from that table. The profile shows roughly 120,000 clones, almost 90% of them singletons.

The sample taken for sequencing was peripheral blood. The chain links TRBV9 to TRBJ1-1, with no clear D. This clonotype was obtained from a woman aged 55-69 years with COVID-19, enrolled during active disease. The CDR3 reads CASSPGWSGMNTEAFF. CDR3 DNA sequence: TGTGCCAGCAGCCCCGGGTGGTCCGGCATGAACACTGAAGCTTTCTTT.